The clone carrying this T cell receptor beta chain was seen ten or more times. The CDR3 end lies 3 residues beyond the end of the read and is filled in from the germline J gene. The CDR3 extends over 16 amino acids. V lost 4 bases and J lost 0; bases outside the gene matches: 0. Germline loops: CDR1 LNHDA, CDR2 SQIVND (reference sequence). These data come from a study of T cell clonality in common variable immunodeficiency. This table comes from immunoSEQ multiplex PCR, and its TCRdb copy is limited to in-frame clones, with some not included. This sample carries roughly 34,000 clones, none of them present only once.

This chain connects TRBV19 to TRBJ2-6; 10 bases are a match to TRBD1. The material sequenced was peripheral blood mononuclear cells. The sequence derives from a person aged 18-70 years in good health. The CDR3 reads CASSRTGGSGANVLTF. The covered CDR3 bases are TGTGCCAGTAGTAGGACAGGGGGCTCTGGGGCCAACGTC.